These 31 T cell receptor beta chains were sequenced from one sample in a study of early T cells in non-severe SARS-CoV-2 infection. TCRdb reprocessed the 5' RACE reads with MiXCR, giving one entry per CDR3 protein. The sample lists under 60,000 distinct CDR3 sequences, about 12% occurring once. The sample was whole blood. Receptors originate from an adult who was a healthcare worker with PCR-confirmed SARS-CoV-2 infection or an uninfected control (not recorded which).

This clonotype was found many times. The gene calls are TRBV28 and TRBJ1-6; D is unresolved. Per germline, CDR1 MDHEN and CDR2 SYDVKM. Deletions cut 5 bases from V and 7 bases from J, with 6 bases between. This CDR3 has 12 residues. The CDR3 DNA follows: TGTGCCAGCAGTCTGTTCAATTCACCCCTCCACTTT. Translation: CASSLFNSPLHF.

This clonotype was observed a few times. The CDR3 region is CASSVSVGGETQYF. CDR3 DNA: TGTGCCAGCAGCGTATCAGTAGGAGGAGAGACCCAGTACTTC. The chain combines TRBV9 with TRBJ2-5; D may be TRBD2 (5 bases). The CDR3 has 14 residues. Trimming pared 1 base from V and 4 bases from J, leaving 11 bases between. Germline assignment: CDR1 SGDLS and CDR2 YYNGEE. The variable domain in full, completed from reference TRBV9 and TRBJ2-5, reads DSGVTQTPKHLITATGQRVTLRCSPRSGDLSVYWYQQSLDQGLQFLIQYYNGEERAKGNILERFSAQQFPDLHSELNLSSLELGDSALYFCASSVSVGGETQYFGPGTRLLVL.

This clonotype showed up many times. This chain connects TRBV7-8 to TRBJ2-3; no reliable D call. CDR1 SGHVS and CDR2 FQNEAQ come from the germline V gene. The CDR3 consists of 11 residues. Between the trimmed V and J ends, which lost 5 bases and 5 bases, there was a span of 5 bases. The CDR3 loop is CASSRRDTQYF. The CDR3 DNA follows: TGTGCCAGCAGCCGACGAGATACGCAGTATTTT.

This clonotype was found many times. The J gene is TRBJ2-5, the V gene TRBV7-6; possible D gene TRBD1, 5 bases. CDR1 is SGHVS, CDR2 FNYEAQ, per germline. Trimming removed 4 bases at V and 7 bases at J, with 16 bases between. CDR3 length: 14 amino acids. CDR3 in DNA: TGTGCCAGCAGCTCTGTGGGGCCGTCGGGGACCCAGTACTTC. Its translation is CASSSVGPSGTQYF.

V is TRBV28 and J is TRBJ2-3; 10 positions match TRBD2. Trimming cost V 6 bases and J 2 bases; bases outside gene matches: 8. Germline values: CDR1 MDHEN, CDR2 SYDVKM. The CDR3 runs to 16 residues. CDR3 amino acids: CASRAAGGPFTDTQYF. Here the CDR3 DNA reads TGTGCCAGCAGAGCAGCGGGAGGGCCTTTCACAGATACGCAGTATTTT.

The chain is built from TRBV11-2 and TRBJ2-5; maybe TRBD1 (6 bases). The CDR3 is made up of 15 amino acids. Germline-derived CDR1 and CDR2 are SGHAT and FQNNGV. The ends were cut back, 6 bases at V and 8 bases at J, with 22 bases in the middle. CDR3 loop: CASSSVPGHKRTQYF. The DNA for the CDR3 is TGTGCCAGCAGTTCTGTTCCGGGACATAAACGAACCCAGTACTTC.

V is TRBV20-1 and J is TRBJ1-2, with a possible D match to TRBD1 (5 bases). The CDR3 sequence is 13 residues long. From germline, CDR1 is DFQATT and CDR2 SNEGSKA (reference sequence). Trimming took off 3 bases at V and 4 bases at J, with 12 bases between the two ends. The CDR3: CSASSGTGYGYTF. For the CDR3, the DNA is TGCAGTGCTAGTTCCGGGACGGGCTATGGCTACACCTTC.

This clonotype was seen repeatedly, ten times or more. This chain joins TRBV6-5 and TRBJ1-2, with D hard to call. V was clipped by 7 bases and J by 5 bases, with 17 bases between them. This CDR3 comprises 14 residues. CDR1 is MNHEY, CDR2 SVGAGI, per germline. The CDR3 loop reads CASTKALGIYGYTF. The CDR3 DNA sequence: TGTGCCAGCACCAAAGCTTTAGGGATATATGGCTACACCTTC.

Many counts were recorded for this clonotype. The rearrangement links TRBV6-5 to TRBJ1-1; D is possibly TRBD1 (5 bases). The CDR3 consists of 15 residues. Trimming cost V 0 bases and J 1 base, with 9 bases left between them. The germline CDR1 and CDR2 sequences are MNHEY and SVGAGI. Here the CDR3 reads CASSYSYRRNTEAFF. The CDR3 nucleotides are TGTGCCAGCAGTTACTCCTACAGGAGGAACACTGAAGCTTTCTTT.

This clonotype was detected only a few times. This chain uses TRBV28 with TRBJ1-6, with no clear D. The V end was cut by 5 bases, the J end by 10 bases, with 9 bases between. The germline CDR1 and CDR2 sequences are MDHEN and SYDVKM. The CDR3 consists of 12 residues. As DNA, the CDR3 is TGTGCCAGCAGTCCGCCCCACTCACCCCTCCACTTT. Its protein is CASSPPHSPLHF.

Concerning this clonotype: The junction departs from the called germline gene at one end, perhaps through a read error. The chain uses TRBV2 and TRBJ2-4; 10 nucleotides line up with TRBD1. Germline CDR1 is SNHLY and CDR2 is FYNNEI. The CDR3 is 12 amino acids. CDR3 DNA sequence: TGTGCCAGCAGTTTAATGACAGGGGGCTGGGACTTC. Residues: CASSLMTGGWDF.

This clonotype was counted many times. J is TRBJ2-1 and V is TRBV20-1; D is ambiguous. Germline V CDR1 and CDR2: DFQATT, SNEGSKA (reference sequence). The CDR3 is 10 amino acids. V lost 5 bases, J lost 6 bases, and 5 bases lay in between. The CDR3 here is CSAATNEQFF. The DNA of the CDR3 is TGCAGTGCTGCTACCAATGAGCAGTTCTTC.

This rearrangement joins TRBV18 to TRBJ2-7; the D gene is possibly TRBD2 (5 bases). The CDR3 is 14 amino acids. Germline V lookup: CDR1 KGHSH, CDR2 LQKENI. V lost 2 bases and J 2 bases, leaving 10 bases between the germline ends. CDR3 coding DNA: TGTGCCAGCTCACCAAGCGGCAAAGCCTACGAGCAGTACTTC. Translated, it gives CASSPSGKAYEQYF.

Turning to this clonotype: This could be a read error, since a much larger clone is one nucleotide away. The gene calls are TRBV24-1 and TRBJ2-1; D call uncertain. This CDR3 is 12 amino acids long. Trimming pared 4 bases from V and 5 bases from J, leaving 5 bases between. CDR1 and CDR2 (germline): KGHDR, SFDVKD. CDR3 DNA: TGTGCCACCAGTGAGTGGGACAATGAGCAGTTCTTC. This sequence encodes CATSEWDNEQFF.

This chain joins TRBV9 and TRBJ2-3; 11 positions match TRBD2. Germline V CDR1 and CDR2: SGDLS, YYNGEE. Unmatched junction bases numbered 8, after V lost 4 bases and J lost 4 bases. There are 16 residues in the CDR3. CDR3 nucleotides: TGTGCCAGCAGCCGTAGCGGGAGGGGCGATTCAGATACGCAGTATTTT. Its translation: CASSRSGRGDSDTQYF.

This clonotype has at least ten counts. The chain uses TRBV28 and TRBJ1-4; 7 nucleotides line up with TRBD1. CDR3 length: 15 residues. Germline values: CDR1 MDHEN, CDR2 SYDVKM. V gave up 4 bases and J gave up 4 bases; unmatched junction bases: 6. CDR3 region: CASSSPDRFNEKLFF. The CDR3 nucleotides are TGTGCCAGCAGTTCCCCGGACAGGTTTAATGAAAAACTGTTTTTT.

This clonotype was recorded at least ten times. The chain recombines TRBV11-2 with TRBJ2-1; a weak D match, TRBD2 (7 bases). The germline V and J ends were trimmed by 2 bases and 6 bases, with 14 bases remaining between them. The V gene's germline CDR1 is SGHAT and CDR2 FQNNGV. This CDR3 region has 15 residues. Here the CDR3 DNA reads TGTGCCAGCAGCTTAATGAGGGGGGGACGCAATGAGCAGTTCTTC. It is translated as CASSLMRGGRNEQFF.

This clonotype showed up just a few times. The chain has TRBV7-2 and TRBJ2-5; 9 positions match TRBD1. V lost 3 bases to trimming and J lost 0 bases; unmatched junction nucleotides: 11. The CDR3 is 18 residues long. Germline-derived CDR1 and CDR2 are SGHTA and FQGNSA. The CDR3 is CASSFQGGTGLHQETQYF. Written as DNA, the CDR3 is TGTGCCAGCAGCTTCCAAGGAGGGACAGGGCTCCACCAAGAGACCCAGTACTTC.

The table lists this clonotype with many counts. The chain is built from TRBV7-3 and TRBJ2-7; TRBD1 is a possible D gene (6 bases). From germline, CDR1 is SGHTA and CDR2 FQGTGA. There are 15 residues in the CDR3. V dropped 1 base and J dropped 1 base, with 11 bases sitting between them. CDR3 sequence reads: CASSLRQASSYEQYF. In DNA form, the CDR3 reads TGTGCCAGCAGCTTAAGACAGGCAAGTTCCTACGAGCAGTACTTC.

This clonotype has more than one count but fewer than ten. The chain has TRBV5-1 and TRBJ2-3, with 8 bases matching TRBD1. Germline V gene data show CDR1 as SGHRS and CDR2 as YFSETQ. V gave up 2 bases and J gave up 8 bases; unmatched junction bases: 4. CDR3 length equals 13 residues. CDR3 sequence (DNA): TGCGCCAGCAGCTTACAGGGGGACAGTACGCAGTATTTT. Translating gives CASSLQGDSTQYF.

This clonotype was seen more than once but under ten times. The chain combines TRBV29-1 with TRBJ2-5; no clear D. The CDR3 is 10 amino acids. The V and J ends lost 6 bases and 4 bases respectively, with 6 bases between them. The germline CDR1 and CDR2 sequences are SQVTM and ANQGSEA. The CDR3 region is CSVRLETQYF. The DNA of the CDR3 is TGCAGCGTCCGATTAGAGACCCAGTACTTC.

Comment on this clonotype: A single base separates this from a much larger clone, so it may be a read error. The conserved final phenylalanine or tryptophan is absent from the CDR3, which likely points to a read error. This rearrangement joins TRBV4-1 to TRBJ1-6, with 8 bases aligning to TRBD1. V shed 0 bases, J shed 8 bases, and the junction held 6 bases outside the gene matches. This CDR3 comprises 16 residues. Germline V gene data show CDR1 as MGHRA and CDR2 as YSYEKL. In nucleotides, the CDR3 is TGCGCCAGCAGCCAAGATGACAGGGGATTGTATTCACCCCTCCACTCT. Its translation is CASSQDDRGLYSPLHS.

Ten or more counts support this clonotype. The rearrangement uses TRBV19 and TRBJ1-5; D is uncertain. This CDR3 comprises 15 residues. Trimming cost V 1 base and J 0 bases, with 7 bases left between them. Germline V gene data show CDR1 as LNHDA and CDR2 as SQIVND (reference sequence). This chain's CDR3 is CASSIVAHSNQPQHF. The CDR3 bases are TGTGCCAGTAGTATAGTCGCCCATAGCAATCAGCCCCAGCATTTT.

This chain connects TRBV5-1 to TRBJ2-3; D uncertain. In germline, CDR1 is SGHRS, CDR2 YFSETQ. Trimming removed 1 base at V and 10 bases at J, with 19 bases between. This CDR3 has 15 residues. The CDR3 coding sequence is TGCGCCAGCAGCTTGCGGCCAGAAGACACGGATGCGCAGTATTTT. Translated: CASSLRPEDTDAQYF.

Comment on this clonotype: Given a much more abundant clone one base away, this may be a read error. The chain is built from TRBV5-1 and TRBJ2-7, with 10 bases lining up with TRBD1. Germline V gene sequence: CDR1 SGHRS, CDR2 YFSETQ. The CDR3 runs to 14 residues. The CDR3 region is CAGSPGQGGDEQYF. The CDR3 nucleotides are TGCGCCGGCAGCCCCGGACAGGGGGGGGACGAGCAGTACTTC. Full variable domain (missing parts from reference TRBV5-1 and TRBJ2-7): KAGVTQTPRYLIKTRGQQVTLSCSPISGHRSVSWYQQTPGQGLQFLFEYFSETQRNKGNFPGRFSGRQFSNSRSEMNVSTLELGDSALYLCAGSPGQGGDEQYFGPGTRLTVT.

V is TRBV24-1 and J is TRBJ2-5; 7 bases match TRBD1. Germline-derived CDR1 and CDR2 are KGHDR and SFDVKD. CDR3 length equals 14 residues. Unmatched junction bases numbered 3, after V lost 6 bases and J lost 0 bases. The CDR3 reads CATSPGQNQETQYF. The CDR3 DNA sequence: TGTGCCACCAGTCCGGGACAGAACCAAGAGACCCAGTACTTC.

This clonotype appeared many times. In DNA, the CDR3 is TGTGCCAGCAGTTTCGGACGGAAAGTAGCCAAAAACATTCAGTACTTC. Its protein product is CASSFGRKVAKNIQYF. The rearrangement joins TRBV12-3 or TRBV12-4 to TRBJ2-4; D is undetermined. The CDR3 is 16 amino acids. V was shortened by 3 bases and J by 0 bases, with 12 bases between the two germline ends.

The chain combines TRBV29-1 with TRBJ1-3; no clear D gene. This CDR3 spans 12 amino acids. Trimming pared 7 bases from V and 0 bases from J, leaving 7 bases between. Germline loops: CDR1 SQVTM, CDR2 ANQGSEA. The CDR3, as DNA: TGCAGCGGTCGGTACTCTGGAAACACCATATATTTT. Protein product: CSGRYSGNTIYF.

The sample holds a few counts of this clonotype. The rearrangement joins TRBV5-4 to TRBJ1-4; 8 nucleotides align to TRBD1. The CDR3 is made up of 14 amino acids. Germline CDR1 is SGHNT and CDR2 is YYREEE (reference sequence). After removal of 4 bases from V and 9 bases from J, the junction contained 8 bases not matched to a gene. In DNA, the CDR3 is TGTGCCAGCAGCCAGGGGACAGGCTATAAAAAACTGTTTTTT. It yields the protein CASSQGTGYKKLFF. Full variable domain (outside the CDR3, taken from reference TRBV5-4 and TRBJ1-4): ETGVTQSPTHLIKTRGQQVTLRCSSQSGHNTVSWYQQALGQGPQFIFQYYREEENGRGNFPPRFSGLQFPNYSSELNVNALELDDSALYLCASSQGTGYKKLFFGSGTQLSVL.

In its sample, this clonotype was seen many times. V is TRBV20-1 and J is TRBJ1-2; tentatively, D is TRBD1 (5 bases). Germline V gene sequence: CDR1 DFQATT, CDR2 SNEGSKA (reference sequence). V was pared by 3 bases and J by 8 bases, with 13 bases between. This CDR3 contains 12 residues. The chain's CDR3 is CSASTTGDGYTF. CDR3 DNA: TGCAGTGCTAGTACGACGGGGGACGGCTACACCTTC.

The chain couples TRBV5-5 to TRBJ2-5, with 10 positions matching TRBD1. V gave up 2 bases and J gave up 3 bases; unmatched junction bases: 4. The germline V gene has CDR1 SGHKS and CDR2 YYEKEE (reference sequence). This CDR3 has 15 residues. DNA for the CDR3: TGTGCCAGCAGCTTTCCAGGGACAGGGGAAGAGACCCAGTACTTC. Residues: CASSFPGTGEETQYF.